This T cell receptor (beta chain) originates from a study of human T cells and chemical hapten exposure. Overall study findings and caveats: DPC sensitization left the count of TCRs above 1 in 1000 unchanged.

During construction of the library, unique molecular identifiers were attached to individual cDNA molecules for quantitative, reproducible TCR counting. In the original workflow: Samples held a median of roughly 100,000 TCRs, range roughly 20,000–690,600. TCRdb recomputed calls from the 5' RACE reads with MiXCR, one row per CDR3 protein. The V and J calls and clone size come from TCRdb's table, not from the authors' own analysis. This table holds 80,000 or so distinct CDR3 sequences, 15% to 20% found once. Of note for this clonotype: Its antigen is not identified.

The template was total RNA from unfractionated whole blood. The CDR3 is 12 amino acids. With 4 bases removed from V and 5 bases from J, the gap between germline ends came to 9 bases. The germline V gene has CDR1 MDHEN and CDR2 SYDVKM. This receptor was taken from a female donor in good health. The V and J genes are TRBV28 and TRBJ2-7; D is undetermined. This chain's CDR3 is CASSYFGDEQYF. CDR3 DNA sequence: TGTGCCAGCAGTTATTTCGGTGACGAGCAGTACTTC.